This T cell receptor beta chain was identified during a study of T cells in tumors after PD-1 blockade. Study as a whole: Patients had no prior checkpoint blockade, systemic immunosuppressants, or anti-cancer therapy within 4 weeks. Study observations and caveats: Most post-therapy expanded exhausted CD8+ clones were new, undetected before treatment. Blood contained about two fifths of the tumor's TCR clonotypes. Clonal replacement appeared only between pre- and post-treatment samples.

As for this clone: Its antigen is not identified.

The CDR3 contains 15 residues. Germline values: CDR1 SEHNR, CDR2 FQNEAQ (reference sequence). Trimming took 5 bases from V and 13 from J; bases not matched to a gene: 16. Data came from immunoSEQ multiplex PCR; TCRdb stores just in-frame clones and leaves some out. The table has approximately 6,300 clones, 60% to 80% seen once. J is TRBJ2-1 and V is TRBV7-9; TRBD1 matches 8 bases. The sample in question was tumor tissue, obtained before anti-PD-1 treatment. The sequence was collected from a human donor with basal cell carcinoma. The chain's CDR3 is CASSHQTGVLIEQFF. CDR3 DNA: TGTGCCAGCAGCCACCAGACAGGGGTGCTAATTGAACAGTTCTTC.